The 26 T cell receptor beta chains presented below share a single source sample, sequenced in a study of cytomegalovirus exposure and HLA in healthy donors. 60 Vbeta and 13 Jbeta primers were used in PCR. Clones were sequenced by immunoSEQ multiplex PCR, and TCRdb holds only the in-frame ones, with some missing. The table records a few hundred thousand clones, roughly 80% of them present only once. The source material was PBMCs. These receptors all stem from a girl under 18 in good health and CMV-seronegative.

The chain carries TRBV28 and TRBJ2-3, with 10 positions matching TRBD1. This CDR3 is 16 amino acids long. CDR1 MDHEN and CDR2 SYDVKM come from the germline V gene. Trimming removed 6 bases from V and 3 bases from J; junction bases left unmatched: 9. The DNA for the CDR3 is TGTGCCAGCAGCTCCCCCGGGACAGGGGAAACAGATACGCAGTATTTT. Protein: CASSSPGTGETDTQYF. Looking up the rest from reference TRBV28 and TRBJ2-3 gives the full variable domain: DVKVTQSSRYLVKRTGEKVFLECVQDMDHENMFWYRQDPGLGLRLIYFSYDVKMKEKGDIPEGYSVSREKKERFSLILESASTNQTSMYLCASSSPGTGETDTQYFGPGTRLTVL.

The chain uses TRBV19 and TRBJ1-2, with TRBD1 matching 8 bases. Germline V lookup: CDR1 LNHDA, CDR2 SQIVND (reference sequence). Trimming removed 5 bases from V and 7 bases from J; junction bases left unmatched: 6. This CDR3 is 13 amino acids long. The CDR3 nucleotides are TGTGCCAGTAGTGGACAGGGTATCTTTGGCTACACCTTC. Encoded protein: CASSGQGIFGYTF.

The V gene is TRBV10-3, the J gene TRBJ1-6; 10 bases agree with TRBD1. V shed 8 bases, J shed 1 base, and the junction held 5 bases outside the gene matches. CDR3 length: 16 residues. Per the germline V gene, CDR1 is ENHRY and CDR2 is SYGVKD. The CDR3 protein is CAIGQGEGSYNSPLHF. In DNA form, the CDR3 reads TGTGCCATCGGACAGGGGGAAGGGTCCTATAATTCACCCCTCCACTTT.

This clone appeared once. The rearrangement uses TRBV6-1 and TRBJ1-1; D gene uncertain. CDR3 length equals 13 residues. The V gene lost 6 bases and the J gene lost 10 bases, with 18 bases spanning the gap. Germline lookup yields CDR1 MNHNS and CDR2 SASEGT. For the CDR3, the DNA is TGTGCCAGCAGCCCAAGGGAGGCGGGTCTAGCTTTCTTT. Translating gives CASSPREAGLAFF.

CDR3 DNA: TGTGCCAGCAGCCCCTACCCCGGACAGTTTTACACTGAAGCTTTCTTT. It codes for CASSPYPGQFYTEAFF. This sequence joins TRBV28 and TRBJ1-1, with D possibly matching TRBD1 (6 bases). The germline V gene encodes CDR1 MDHEN and CDR2 SYDVKM. With 6 bases removed from V and 3 bases from J, the gap between germline ends came to 20 bases. The CDR3 totals 16 residues.

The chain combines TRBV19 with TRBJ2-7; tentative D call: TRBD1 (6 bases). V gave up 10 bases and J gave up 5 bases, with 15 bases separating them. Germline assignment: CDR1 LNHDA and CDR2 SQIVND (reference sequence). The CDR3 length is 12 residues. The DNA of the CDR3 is TGTGCCACGGGACAAGTACCAGACGAGCAGTACTTC. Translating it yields CATGQVPDEQYF.

CDR3 loop: CASSFQSGTNTGELFF. The CDR3 DNA sequence: TGTGCCAGCAGTTTCCAGAGCGGGACTAACACCGGGGAGCTGTTTTTT. The rearrangement links TRBV27 to TRBJ2-2, with TRBD2 identical over 7 bases. Germline trimming cut 3 bases from V and 2 bases from J; bases unmatched to any gene: 6. From germline, CDR1 is MNHEY and CDR2 SMNVEV (reference sequence). The CDR3 length is 16 residues.

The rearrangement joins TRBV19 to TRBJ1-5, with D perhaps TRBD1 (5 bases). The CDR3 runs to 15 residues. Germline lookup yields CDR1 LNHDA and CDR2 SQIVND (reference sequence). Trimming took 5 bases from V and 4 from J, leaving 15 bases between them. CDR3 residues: CASSLGQGGNQPQHF. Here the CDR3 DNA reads TGTGCCAGTAGTCTCGGGCAGGGAGGGAATCAGCCCCAGCATTTT.

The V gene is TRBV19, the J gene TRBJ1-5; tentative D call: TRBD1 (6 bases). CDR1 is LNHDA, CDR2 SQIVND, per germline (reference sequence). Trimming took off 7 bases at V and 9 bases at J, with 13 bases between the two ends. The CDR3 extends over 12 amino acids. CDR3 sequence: CASMMRGRPQHF. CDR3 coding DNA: TGTGCCAGTATGATGCGGGGGCGGCCCCAGCATTTT.

The CDR3 nucleotides are TGTGCCAGTAGTATTCTTCTAGCGGCATCCTACGAGCAGTACTTC. Protein sequence: CASSILLAASYEQYF. The J gene is TRBJ2-7, the V gene TRBV19; 7 bases line up with TRBD2. The CDR3 loop spans 15 amino acids. Germline loops: CDR1 LNHDA, CDR2 SQIVND (reference sequence). Trimming removed 3 bases from V and 1 base from J; junction bases left unmatched: 6.

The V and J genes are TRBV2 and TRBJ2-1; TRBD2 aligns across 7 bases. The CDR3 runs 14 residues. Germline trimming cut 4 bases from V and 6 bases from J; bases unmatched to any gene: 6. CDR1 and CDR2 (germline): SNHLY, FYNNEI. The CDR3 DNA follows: TGTGCCAGCAGTGGACTAGCCGAAGCCAATGAGCAGTTCTTC. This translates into CASSGLAEANEQFF. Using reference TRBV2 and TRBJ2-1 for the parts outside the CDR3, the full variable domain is EPEVTQTPSHQVTQMGQEVILRCVPISNHLYFYWYRQILGQKVEFLVSFYNNEISEKSEIFDDQFSVERPDGSNFTLKIRSTKLEDSAMYFCASSGLAEANEQFFGPGTRLTVL.

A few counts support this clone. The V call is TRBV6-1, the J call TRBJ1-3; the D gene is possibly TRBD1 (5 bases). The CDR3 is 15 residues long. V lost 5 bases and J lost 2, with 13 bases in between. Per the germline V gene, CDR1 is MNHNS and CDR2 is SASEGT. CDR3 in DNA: TGTGCCAGCAGTAGTGGTAAACAGGCTGGAAACACCATATATTTT. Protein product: CASSSGKQAGNTIYF.

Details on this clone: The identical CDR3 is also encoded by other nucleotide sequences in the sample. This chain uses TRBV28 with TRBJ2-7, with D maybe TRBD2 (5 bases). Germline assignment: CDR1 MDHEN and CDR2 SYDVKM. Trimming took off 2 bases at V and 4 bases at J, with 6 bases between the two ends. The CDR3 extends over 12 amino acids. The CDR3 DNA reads TGTGCCAGCAGTTTACCGGGGTACGAGCAGTACTTC. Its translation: CASSLPGYEQYF. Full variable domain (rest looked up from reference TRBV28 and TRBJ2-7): DVKVTQSSRYLVKRTGEKVFLECVQDMDHENMFWYRQDPGLGLRLIYFSYDVKMKEKGDIPEGYSVSREKKERFSLILESASTNQTSMYLCASSLPGYEQYFGPGTRLTVT.

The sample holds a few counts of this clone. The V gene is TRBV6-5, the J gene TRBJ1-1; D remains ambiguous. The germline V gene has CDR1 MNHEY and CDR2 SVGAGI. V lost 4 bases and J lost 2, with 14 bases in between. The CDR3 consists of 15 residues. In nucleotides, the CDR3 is TGTGCCAGCAGTTCTCTTAAGGCAGGCAACACTGAAGCTTTCTTT. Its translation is CASSSLKAGNTEAFF.

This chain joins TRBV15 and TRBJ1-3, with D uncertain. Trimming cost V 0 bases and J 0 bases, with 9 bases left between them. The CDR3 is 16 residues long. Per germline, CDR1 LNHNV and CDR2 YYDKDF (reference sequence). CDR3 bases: TGTGCCACCAGCAGAGATGTTCCCTCCTCTGGAAACACCATATATTTT. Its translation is CATSRDVPSSGNTIYF.

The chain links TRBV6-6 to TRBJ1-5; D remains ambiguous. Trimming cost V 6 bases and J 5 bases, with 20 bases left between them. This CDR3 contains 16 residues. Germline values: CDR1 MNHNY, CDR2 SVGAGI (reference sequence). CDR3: CASSQPTDLTDQPQHF. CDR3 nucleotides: TGTGCCAGCAGCCAACCAACCGACCTAACAGATCAGCCCCAGCATTTT.

The CDR3 spells CASSYGGRNEQYF. DNA of the CDR3: TGTGCCAGCAGTTACGGAGGGAGGAACGAGCAGTACTTC. The chain employs TRBV6-5 and TRBJ2-7, with TRBD2 as a possible D gene (6 bases). V dropped 2 bases and J dropped 5 bases, with 10 bases sitting between them. This CDR3 region has 13 residues. The germline gives CDR1 MNHEY, CDR2 SVGAGI.

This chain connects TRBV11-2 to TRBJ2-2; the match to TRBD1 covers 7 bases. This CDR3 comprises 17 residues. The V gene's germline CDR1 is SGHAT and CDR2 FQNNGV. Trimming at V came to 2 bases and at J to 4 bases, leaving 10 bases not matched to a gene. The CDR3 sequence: CASSLRSDRVPTGELFF. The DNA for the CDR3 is TGTGCCAGCAGCTTAAGATCCGACAGGGTGCCCACCGGGGAGCTGTTTTTT.

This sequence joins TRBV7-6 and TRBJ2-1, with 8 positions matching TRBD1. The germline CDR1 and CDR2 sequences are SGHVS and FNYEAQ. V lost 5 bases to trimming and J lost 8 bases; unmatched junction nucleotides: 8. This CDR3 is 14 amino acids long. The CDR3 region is CASSPGDRWDEQFF. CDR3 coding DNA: TGTGCCAGCAGCCCTGGGGACAGGTGGGATGAGCAGTTCTTC.

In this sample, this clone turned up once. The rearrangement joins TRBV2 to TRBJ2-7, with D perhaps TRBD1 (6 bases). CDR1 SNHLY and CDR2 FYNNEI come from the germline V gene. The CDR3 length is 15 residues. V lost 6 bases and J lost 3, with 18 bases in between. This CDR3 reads CASRDSYSGFYEQYF. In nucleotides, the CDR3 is TGTGCCAGCAGGGACAGTTATTCAGGATTCTACGAGCAGTACTTC.

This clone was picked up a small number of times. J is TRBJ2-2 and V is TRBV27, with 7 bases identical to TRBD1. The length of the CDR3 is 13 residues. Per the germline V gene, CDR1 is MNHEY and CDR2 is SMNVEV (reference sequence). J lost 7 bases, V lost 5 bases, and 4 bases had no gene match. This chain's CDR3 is CASSEGAVGELFF. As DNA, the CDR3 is TGTGCCAGCAGTGAGGGGGCGGTCGGGGAGCTGTTTTTT.

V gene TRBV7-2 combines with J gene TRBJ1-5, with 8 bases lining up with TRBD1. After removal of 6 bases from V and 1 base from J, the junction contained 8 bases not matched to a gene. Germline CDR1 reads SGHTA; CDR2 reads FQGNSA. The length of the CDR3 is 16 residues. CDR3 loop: CASSQGQGLSNQPQHF. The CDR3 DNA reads TGTGCCAGCAGTCAAGGACAGGGATTGAGCAATCAGCCCCAGCATTTT.

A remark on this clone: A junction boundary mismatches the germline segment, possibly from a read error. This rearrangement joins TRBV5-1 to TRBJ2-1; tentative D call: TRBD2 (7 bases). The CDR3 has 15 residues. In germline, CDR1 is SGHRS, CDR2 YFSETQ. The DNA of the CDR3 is TGCGCCAGCAGATTGGGGGGGGGCAGTTTCGATGAGCAGTTCTTC. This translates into CASRLGGGSFDEQFF.

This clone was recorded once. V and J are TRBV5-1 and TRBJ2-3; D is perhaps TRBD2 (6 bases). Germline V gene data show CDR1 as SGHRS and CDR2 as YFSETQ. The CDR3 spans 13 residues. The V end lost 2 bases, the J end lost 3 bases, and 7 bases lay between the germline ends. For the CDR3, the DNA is TGCGCCAGCAGCTTTCGGGAGACAGATACGCAGTATTTT. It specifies CASSFRETDTQYF.

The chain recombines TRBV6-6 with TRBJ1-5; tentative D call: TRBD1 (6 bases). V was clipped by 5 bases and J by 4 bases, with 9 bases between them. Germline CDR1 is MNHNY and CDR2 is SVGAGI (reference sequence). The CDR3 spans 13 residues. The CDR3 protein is CASSRQDNQPQHF. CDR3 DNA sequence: TGTGCCAGCAGTCGACAGGATAATCAGCCCCAGCATTTT.

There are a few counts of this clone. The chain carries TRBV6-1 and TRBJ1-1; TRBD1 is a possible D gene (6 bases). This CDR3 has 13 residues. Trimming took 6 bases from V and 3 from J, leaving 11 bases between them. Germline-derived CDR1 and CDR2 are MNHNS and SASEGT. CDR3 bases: TGTGCCAGCAGCCTTGACAGGCACACTGAAGCTTTCTTT. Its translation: CASSLDRHTEAFF.